The rows below give T cell receptor beta chains drawn from one sample of a study of patients and donors after allogeneic stem cell transplantation. TCRdb reanalysed the RT-PCR reads using MiXCR and keeps one entry per CDR3 protein. The table lists some 87,000 distinct CDR3 sequences, around 48% of them singletons, with about 64% in the top ten. Sequencing was performed on blood, either unsorted or a sorted T cell fraction (not recorded which). Source of these receptors: a human donor who was either an allogeneic HSCT recipient or a stem cell or donor lymphocyte infusion donor (not recorded which). It is not recorded whose cells these are; they may come from a transplant donor. The CDR3 runs from the conserved cysteine through the conserved F or W. The D gene is left open where the match is weak. Size is omitted from some rows. Given values are once, few, many or a class for expanded clones.

j_gene	d_gene	v_gene	abundance	CDR3aa	CDR3nt
TRBJ1-5	TRBD1	TRBV20-1	-	CSARLGQGNQPQHF	TGCAGTGCTAGATTGGGACAGGGAAATCAGCCCCAGCATTTT
TRBJ2-3	TRBD2	TRBV7-2	-	CASSFSGRKSTDTQYF	TGTGCCAGCAGCTTTAGCGGGAGGAAAAGCACAGATACGCAGTATTTT
TRBJ1-1	-	TRBV27	-	CASSFDGLNTEAFF	TGTGCCAGCAGTTTCGACGGACTGAACACTGAAGCTTTCTTT
TRBJ1-1	-	TRBV4-2	-	CASSQEPGNTEAFF	TGTGCCAGCAGCCAAGAACCGGGGAACACTGAAGCTTTCTTT
TRBJ1-1	-	TRBV5-1	few	CASAIRGAKKGGTEAFF	TGCGCCAGCGCTATTCGAGGGGCCAAAAAAGGGGGCACTGAAGCTTTCTTT
TRBJ2-4	-	TRBV29-1	-	CSVECGGASKAKNIQYF	TGCAGCGTTGAATGTGGGGGGGCTAGTAAAGCCAAAAACATTCAGTACTTC
TRBJ2-1	-	TRBV20-1	-	CSARSQRGLNNEQFF	TGCAGTGCTAGATCTCAACGGGGATTAAACAATGAGCAGTTCTTC
TRBJ2-2	TRBD1	TRBV27	-	CASSSRDRVIGELFF	TGTGCCAGCAGTTCCCGAGACAGGGTAATCGGGGAGCTGTTTTTT
TRBJ1-5	-	TRBV6-2/TRBV6-3	-	CASTRFSNQPQHF	TGTGCCAGCACCAGGTTCAGCAATCAGCCCCAGCATTTT
TRBJ1-1	-	TRBV12-3/TRBV12-4	-	CASNRRGTEAFF	TGTGCCAGCAATCGACGGGGAACTGAAGCTTTCTTT
TRBJ1-2	-	TRBV20-1	-	CSPIIPGYGYTF	TGCAGTCCTATTATCCCGGGATATGGCTACACCTTC
TRBJ2-3	TRBD1	TRBV29-1	-	CSAGVQGHTDTQYF	TGCAGCGCAGGGGTACAGGGGCACACAGATACGCAGTATTTT
TRBJ2-3	TRBD1	TRBV11-3	few	CASSGRDSSDTQYF	TGTGCCAGCAGCGGCAGGGACAGTTCAGATACGCAGTATTTT
TRBJ1-5	-	TRBV7-3	few	CASSFSVNQPQHF	TGTGCCAGCAGCTTCTCTGTCAATCAGCCCCAGCATTTT
TRBJ1-1	-	TRBV6-1	-	CASSEAYGLEAFF	TGTGCCAGCAGTGAAGCCTACGGCCTTGAAGCTTTCTTT
TRBJ1-1	-	TRBV12-3/TRBV12-4	few	CASSLWGVNTEAFF	TGTGCCAGCAGTTTATGGGGAGTGAACACTGAAGCTTTCTTT
TRBJ2-7	-	TRBV20-1	-	CSARGGNYEQYF	TGCAGTGCTAGAGGGGGAAACTACGAGCAGTACTTC
TRBJ1-1	-	TRBV6-6	-	CASSYPETGNTEAFF	TGTGCCAGCAGTTACCCCGAGACGGGGAACACTGAAGCTTTCTTT
TRBJ1-2	-	TRBV12-3/TRBV12-4	-	CASSPGSKPHGYTF	TGTGCCAGCAGTCCGGGCTCAAAACCCCATGGCTACACCTTC
TRBJ2-2	-	TRBV20-1	-	CSARELSLAGELFF	TGCAGTGCTAGAGAACTCAGCCTTGCCGGGGAGCTGTTTTTT
TRBJ2-7	TRBD1	TRBV6-2/TRBV6-3	-	CASRGQGIREQYF	TGTGCCAGCAGAGGACAGGGAATTAGGGAGCAGTACTTC
TRBJ1-4	TRBD1	TRBV20-1	few	CSARGTGDGEKLFF	TGCAGTGCTAGGGGGACAGGGGATGGTGAAAAACTGTTTTTT
TRBJ1-1	-	TRBV6-2/TRBV6-3	-	CASTNPLTVRMTNTEAFF	TGTGCCAGCACCAACCCTTTGACAGTAAGGATGACGAACACTGAAGCTTTCTTT
TRBJ2-3	-	TRBV6-5	-	CASSYDSTDTQYF	TGTGCCAGCAGTTACGACAGCACAGATACGCAGTATTTT
TRBJ1-1	TRBD1	TRBV4-3	few	CASSQWDRGGTEAFF	TGCGCCAGCAGCCAATGGGACAGGGGAGGCACTGAAGCTTTCTTT
TRBJ2-5	TRBD2	TRBV6-5	-	CASSRAGGGETQYF	TGTGCCAGCAGTCGAGCGGGAGGCGGGGAGACCCAGTACTTC
TRBJ1-2	TRBD1	TRBV28	few	CASTEWTGGVLDGYTF	TGTGCCAGCACCGAATGGACAGGGGGCGTTCTGGATGGCTACACCTTC
TRBJ2-7	-	TRBV10-3	once	CAITEGGNYEQYF	TGTGCCATCACTGAGGGGGGTAATTACGAGCAGTACTTC